Following are 10 T cell receptor beta chains from one sample sequenced in a study of cytomegalovirus exposure and HLA in healthy donors. The primer mix had 60 Vbeta and 13 Jbeta primers. Some clones are missing from TCRdb's copy, which holds only in-frame ones; the method was immunoSEQ multiplex PCR. The table lists approximately 240,000 clones, 82% of them singletons. Sequencing used PBMCs. All receptors come from a woman between 40 and 55 years old in good health and CMV-seropositive.

The chain joins TRBV19 to TRBJ2-7; TRBD2 matches at 7 bases. Germline V CDR1 and CDR2: LNHDA, SQIVND (reference sequence). The V gene end was trimmed by 3 bases and the J gene end by 4 bases; junction bases not matched to a gene: 6. This CDR3 region has 14 residues. This CDR3 reads CASSMGGAGYEQYF. The CDR3 bases are TGTGCCAGTAGTATGGGAGGGGCTGGATACGAGCAGTACTTC.

J is TRBJ1-2 and V is TRBV6-5, with D possibly matching TRBD1 (5 bases). This CDR3 is built from 16 residues. V was cut by 2 bases and J by 3 bases, with 16 bases left in between. Germline CDR1 is MNHEY and CDR2 is SVGAGI. This chain's CDR3 is CASSYRAVPGDYGYTF. The CDR3 DNA reads TGTGCCAGCAGTTACAGGGCAGTGCCGGGGGACTATGGCTACACCTTC.

V usage is TRBV9 and J usage is TRBJ2-7, with 11 bases lining up with TRBD2. The junction had 6 bases not matched to a gene; V was cut back by 4 bases and J by 3 bases. CDR3 length: 15 amino acids. Per the germline V gene, CDR1 is SGDLS and CDR2 is YYNGEE. The CDR3 DNA reads as TGTGCCAGCAGCCCCTCGGGACTAGCGGACTACGAGCAGTACTTC. Protein: CASSPSGLADYEQYF.

The chain employs TRBV6-5 and TRBJ2-7; 10 bases are shared with TRBD2. Per germline, CDR1 MNHEY and CDR2 SVGAGI. This CDR3 contains 15 residues. Trimming removed 6 bases from V and 3 bases from J; junction bases left unmatched: 8. The chain's CDR3 is CASRRGLADHYEQYF. As DNA, the CDR3 is TGTGCCAGCAGAAGAGGACTAGCGGATCACTACGAGCAGTACTTC.

As to this clone: The sample contains more than one DNA sequence encoding this CDR3. This chain joins TRBV5-1 and TRBJ1-2, with 8 positions matching TRBD1. The germline gives CDR1 SGHRS, CDR2 YFSETQ. J was trimmed by 3 bases and V by 4 bases; bases with no gene match: 8. This CDR3 spans 15 amino acids. The CDR3 spells CASSVIGTGYYGYTF. The DNA for the CDR3 is TGCGCCAGCAGCGTTATTGGGACAGGATACTATGGCTACACCTTC.

The chain is built from TRBV11-2 and TRBJ2-3; weak D call: TRBD2 (6 bases). CDR1 and CDR2 from the germline V gene are SGHAT and FQNNGV. The CDR3 runs 12 residues. V lost 5 bases to trimming and J lost 6 bases, with 9 bases between them. CDR3 nucleotides: TGTGCCAGCAGCCTAGGAGGGGATACGCAGTATTTT. Amino acid sequence: CASSLGGDTQYF.

The V gene is TRBV12-5, the J gene TRBJ1-1; the match to TRBD1 covers 9 bases. Trimming at V came to 0 bases and at J to 3 bases, leaving 2 bases not matched to a gene. CDR3 length: 15 residues. The V gene's germline CDR1 is LGHNT and CDR2 FRNRAP. The CDR3 protein is CASGLVQGAYTEAFF. Written as DNA, the CDR3 is TGTGCTAGTGGTTTGGTACAGGGGGCGTACACTGAAGCTTTCTTT.

The chain uses TRBV2 and TRBJ2-5; D is perhaps TRBD2 (5 bases). Between the trimmed V and J ends, which lost 6 bases and 0 bases, there was a span of 8 bases. Germline V gene data show CDR1 as SNHLY and CDR2 as FYNNEI. The CDR3 is 13 amino acids. The DNA for the CDR3 is TGTGCCAGCAGGCGGGCCTACCAAGAGACCCAGTACTTC. It encodes CASRRAYQETQYF.

V usage is TRBV25-1 and J usage is TRBJ1-5; a possible D gene is TRBD1 (5 bases). CDR1 is MGHDK and CDR2 is SYGVNS in the germline V gene. The CDR3 extends over 15 amino acids. Trimming shortened V by 0 bases and J by 7 bases, and 13 bases separated the two germline ends. CDR3 nucleotide sequence: TGTGCCAGCAGTGAATACGGAGGGGCGGGACAGCCCCAGCATTTT. This sequence encodes CASSEYGGAGQPQHF.

This rearrangement joins TRBV12-5 to TRBJ2-3; D might be TRBD2 (5 bases). The germline V gene encodes CDR1 LGHNT and CDR2 FRNRAP. The V end was cut by 2 bases, the J end by 4 bases, with 10 bases between. The CDR3 totals 14 residues. The DNA for the CDR3 is TGTGCTAGTGGTTTGCTACGCGGGTCAGATACGCAGTATTTT. Translation: CASGLLRGSDTQYF.